Described below is a single T cell receptor beta chain sequence and its context. This clonotype was seen a few times. No antigen is known for it. One base away there is no much larger clone; base qualities are not given. This specimen belongs to a study of regulatory T cells in long-lasting Graves disease (dated by TCRdb to the early 2020s). Study-wide context: In the newly diagnosed Graves' disease group, patients had been taking antithyroid drugs for less than 3 months. Persistent Graves' disease patients were compared with newly diagnosed Graves' disease patients by peripheral blood TCR sequencing and RNA sequencing. The study was conducted in China and was registered as a clinical trial. TCR sequencing covered roughly 13 persistent and some 20 newly diagnosed Graves' disease patients, around 33 samples in total. Here is what the overall study found, with its caveats: As a limitation, the authors acknowledged that the small sample size may reduce accuracy. Patients with persistent disease shared more public clonotypes (fewer than 3,000) than newly diagnosed patients did (more than 900). Persistent disease showed preferential use of TRBV28, TRBJ1-2 and TRBJ2-5, whereas newly diagnosed disease favored TRBV20-1 and TRBJ2-1. Persistent Graves' disease patients showed lower TCR Shannon entropy and fewer highly expanded clones than newly diagnosed patients, suggesting clonal expansion. Sequencing and analysis were limited to the TCR beta chain. The study examined only peripheral blood because the primary lesion, thyroid tissue, could not be accessed.

Library generation was performed with multiplex PCR. Sequencing relied on an Illumina HiSeq 4000. TCR beta libraries were built with iRepertoire HTBI primers and Arm-PCR amplification of CDR3 regions. Before sequencing, the PCR products underwent gel purification. As for how the authors treated the data: A total of around 66 TRBV and 14 TRBJ segments were identified across samples and were used for gene usage analysis of CDR3 amino acid clonotypes. COPE and FqMerger were used to merge the filtered high-quality paired reads into contigs. BLAST was used to align contigs to IMGT TRBV, TRBD and TRBJ reference genes, and CDR3 was defined according to IMGT. Any clonotype with a frequency above 0.1% was classified as a highly expanded clone. Shannon entropy was used to measure repertoire diversity, and the Gini coefficient was used to measure V-J evenness. A clonotype was considered public if more than one individual shared it. The public sequencing data were trimmed at Q25 with fastp and processed into clonotypes with MiXCR by TCRdb, which kept only in-frame beta chains. Every CDR3 protein is listed once, alongside the most common genes and DNA of its rows. It is TCRdb's table, rather than the study itself, that gives the V and J calls and clone size. The sample has fewer than 550,000 distinct CDR3 sequences on record, over 15% of them singletons. Jointly, the top ten make up approximately 22% of the sample.

This sample's time point label indicates: newly diagnosed GD, antithyroid drugs for less than 3 months. RNA was extracted from PBMCs in TRIzol for both TCR sequencing and RNA sequencing. The diagnosis of Graves' disease was made according to American Thyroid Association guidelines. Patients were recruited from an endocrinology department in Xi'an, China. Each patient gave about 10 milliliters of peripheral blood, collected in an EDTA anticoagulant tube. Ficoll Paque Plus density gradient separation was used to isolate PBMCs, and no additional T cell sorting was done. An Agilent 2100 Bioanalyzer and agarose gel were used to assess RNA quality, and a NanoDrop 2000 was used to measure RNA concentration. The CDR3 contains 16 residues, cysteine and phenylalanine counted. The sequence is cut down to CDR3 DNA, 48 bases in frame from base 1. V loses 5 bases, J loses 0 bases, and the germline ends lie 14 bases apart. The germline V gene gives CDR1 as SGHVS and CDR2 as FNYEAQ.

The sample also formed part of further work on T cells in Graves' hyperthyroidism and ophthalmopathy. As described in the second report: Stable Graves' hyperthyroidism was defined as no progression to ophthalmopathy during 18 months of follow-up. Hyperthyroidism patients were newly diagnosed, had a disease duration of under 2 months, and were aged 18 to 65 years. Exclusion was applied to patients with uncontrolled infections, other autoimmune diseases, pregnancy or lactation. Diagnoses relied on clinical symptoms, serum thyroxine and TRAb, thyroid ultrasound and orbital computed tomography. The first round of RT-PCR for the TCR CDR3 was performed with the HTBI primer set and the Qiagen OneStep RT-PCR kit. Most expanded thyroid clonotypes (frequency above 0.001) were also detected in blood, suggesting blood repertoires may reflect thyroid immune responses. A 13 V-J signature model separated ophthalmopathy from stable hyperthyroidism, with 87.88% sensitivity and around 84% specificity in cross-validation and 80%/75% in testing. In validation, progression to ophthalmopathy was predicted by the model with 70.59% sensitivity and 72.22% specificity, a median of 6.5 months before onset. To identify distinguishing TCR V-J signatures, a discovery cohort of 90 to 100 patients was used, comprising under 45 with Graves' ophthalmopathy and under 60 with stable Graves' hyperthyroidism. Prospective prediction of ophthalmopathy was tested in an independent validation cohort consisting of fewer than 20 hyperthyroidism patients and some 16 patients who later progressed to ophthalmopathy. The 100 discovery patients were randomly split 7:3 into training and test sets. In about six Graves' hyperthyroidism patients, the study also compared T-cell repertoires from thyroid tissue with T-cell repertoires from blood. Once sampling was done, hyperthyroidism patients were given methimazole at a starting dose of 30 mg daily, whereas ophthalmopathy patients were given high-dose intravenous methylprednisolone. The libraries were constructed in a second round of multiplex PCR and then size-selected and purified. Paired-end sequencing of the libraries was performed with 100 bp reads on an Illumina HiSeq2000. SOAPnuke was used to process the raw data, removing reads that contained adapters or uncalled bases, had a mean Phred below 15, or lacked an exact match to the constant primer or identifier. COPE v1.2.5 was used to merge high-quality paired reads, and clonotypes were defined as unique nucleotide sequences. MiTCR v1.1 was used to align clonotypes to the IMGT TRBV, TRBD and TRBJ reference segments. Only V-J combinations with frequency above 0.0001, covering approximately 99% of repertoires, were analysed. A TCS score was defined as the ratio of F50 (clonal expansion) to E x V (chaos), with BLOSUM62-based TCRdist applied between CDR3 peptides within each V-J. Welch's t-statistics and random forest reduced roughly 500 V-J features to around 14, which were used in a naive Bayes classifier (R e1071). No statistical method was used to set the sample size in advance, and investigators knew the group allocation. The paper describes TCR Vbeta CDR3 sequencing of around 130 peripheral blood samples, made up of some 42 ophthalmopathy patients, around 78 hyperthyroidism patients and around 17 progressor patients.

The sequence is built from TRBV7-6 and TRBJ1-3; TRBD1 could be the D gene, as 5 bases match. The material sequenced was peripheral blood mononuclear cells (PBMCs), taken at new diagnosis, from a patient treated with antithyroid drugs. The sequence was collected from a woman between 18 and 30 years old with Graves disease. Donor details come from another sample of the same person, matched by shared clones. For the CDR3, the sequence is CASSPTGLRSGNTIYF. The DNA sequence reads TGTGCCAGCAGCCCCACGGGACTGCGCTCTGGAAACACCATATATTTT.